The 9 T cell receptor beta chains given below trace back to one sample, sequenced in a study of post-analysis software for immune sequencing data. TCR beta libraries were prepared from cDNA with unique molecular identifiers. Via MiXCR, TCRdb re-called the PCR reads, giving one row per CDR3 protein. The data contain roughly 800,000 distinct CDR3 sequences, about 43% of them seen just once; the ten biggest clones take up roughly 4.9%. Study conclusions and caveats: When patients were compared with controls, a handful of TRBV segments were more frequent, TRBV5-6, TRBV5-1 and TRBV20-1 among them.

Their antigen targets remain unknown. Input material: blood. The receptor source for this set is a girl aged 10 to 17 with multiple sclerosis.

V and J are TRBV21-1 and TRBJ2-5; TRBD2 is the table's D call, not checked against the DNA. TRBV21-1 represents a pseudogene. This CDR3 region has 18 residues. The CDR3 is CASSSGTSAKGLFNEQYF. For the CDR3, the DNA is TGTGCCAGCAGCTCCGGGACTAGCGCGAAAGGACTTTTCAATGAGCAGTACTTC.

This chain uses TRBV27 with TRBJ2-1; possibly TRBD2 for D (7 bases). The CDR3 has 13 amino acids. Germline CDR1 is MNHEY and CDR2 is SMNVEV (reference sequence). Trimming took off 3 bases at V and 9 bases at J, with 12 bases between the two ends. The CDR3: CASSLGGRGEQFF. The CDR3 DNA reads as TGTGCCAGCAGTTTGGGGGGGCGGGGTGAGCAGTTCTTC.

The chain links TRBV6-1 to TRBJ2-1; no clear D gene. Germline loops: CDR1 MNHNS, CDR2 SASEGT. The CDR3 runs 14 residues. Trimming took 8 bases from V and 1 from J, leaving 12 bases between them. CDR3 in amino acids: CASRRQASYNEQFF. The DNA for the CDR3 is TGTGCCAGCCGACGTCAGGCGTCCTACAATGAGCAGTTCTTC.

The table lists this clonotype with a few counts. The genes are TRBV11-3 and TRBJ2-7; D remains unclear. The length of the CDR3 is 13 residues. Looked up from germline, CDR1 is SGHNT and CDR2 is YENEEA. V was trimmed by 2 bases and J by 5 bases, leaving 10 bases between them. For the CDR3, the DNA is TGTGCCAGCAGCTTATTTGTCCGAGACGAGCAGTACTTC. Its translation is CASSLFVRDEQYF.

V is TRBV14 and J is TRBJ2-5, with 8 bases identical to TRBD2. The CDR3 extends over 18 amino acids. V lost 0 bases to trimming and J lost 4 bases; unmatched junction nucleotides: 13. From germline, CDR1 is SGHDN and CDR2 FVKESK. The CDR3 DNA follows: TGTGCCAGCAGCCAAGATCGGGGGACTAGGGTTCGTCGAGAGACCCAGTACTTC. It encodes CASSQDRGTRVRRETQYF.

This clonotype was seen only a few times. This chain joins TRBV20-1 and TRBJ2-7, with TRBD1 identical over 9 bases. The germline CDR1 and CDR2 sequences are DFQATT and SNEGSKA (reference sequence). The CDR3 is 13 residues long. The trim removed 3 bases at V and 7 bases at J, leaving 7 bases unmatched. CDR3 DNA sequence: TGCAGTGCTAGGGACAGGGGCCGGAGGGAGCAGTACTTC. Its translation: CSARDRGRREQYF.

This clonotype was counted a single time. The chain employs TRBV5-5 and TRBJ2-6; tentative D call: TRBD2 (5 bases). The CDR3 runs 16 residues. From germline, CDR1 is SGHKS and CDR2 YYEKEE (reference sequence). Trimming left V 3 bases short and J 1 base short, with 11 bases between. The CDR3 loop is CASSSSAGSGANVLTF. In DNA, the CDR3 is TGTGCCAGCAGCTCGTCCGCGGGTTCTGGGGCCAACGTCCTGACTTTC.

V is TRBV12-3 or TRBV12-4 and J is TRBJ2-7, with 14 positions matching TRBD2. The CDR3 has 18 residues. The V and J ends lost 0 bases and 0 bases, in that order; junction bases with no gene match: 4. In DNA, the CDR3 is TGTGCCAGCAGTTTAGCGGGGACTAGCGGGAGCTTCTCCTACGAGCAGTACTTC. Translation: CASSLAGTSGSFSYEQYF.

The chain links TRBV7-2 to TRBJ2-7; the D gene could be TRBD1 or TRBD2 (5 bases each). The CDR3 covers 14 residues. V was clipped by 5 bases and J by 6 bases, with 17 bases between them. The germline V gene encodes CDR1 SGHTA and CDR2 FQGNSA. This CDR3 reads CASSAGTPLGEQYF. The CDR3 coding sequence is TGTGCCAGCAGCGCCGGGACGCCCCTCGGCGAGCAGTACTTC.